The rows below give T cell receptor beta chains drawn from one sample of a study of blood T cell repertoires in COVID-19. The repertoire was sequenced with immunoSEQ multiplex PCR; TCRdb's copy has only in-frame clones and lacks some. The table shows roughly 200,000 clones, with 70% to 90% occurring only once. The material sequenced was PBMCs or T cells enriched from blood (not recorded which). The source of these receptors is a man in his thirties or forties who had recovered from COVID-19. Both conserved end residues are trimmed from each CDR3. The order of the fields is J gene, V gene, clone size, CDR3 protein. Only some rows state a clone size, as once, few, many or a class for expanded clones.

TRBJ2-3 | TRBV30 | - | AWSVVGTEFADTQY
TRBJ2-3 | TRBV7-8 | - | ASSLGTGPSTDTQY
TRBJ1-5 | TRBV5-6 | - | ASSFTRDRGINQPQH
TRBJ2-7 | TRBV10-3 | few | AISRLGGEYEQY
TRBJ2-5 | TRBV7-9 | - | ASSLQLAGGETQY
TRBJ2-7 | TRBV12-3/TRBV12-4 | - | ASSWSSYEQY
TRBJ2-3 | TRBV12-3/TRBV12-4 | - | ASTGTDTQY
TRBJ1-1 | TRBV6-4 | - | ASKLTETGNTEAF
TRBJ2-3 | TRBV11-2 | - | ASSLTSGIGTDTQY
TRBJ2-7 | TRBV10-3 | few | AISPGTLDEQY
TRBJ1-1 | TRBV4-1 | - | ASSQEPGNTEAF
TRBJ1-1 | TRBV5-6 | many | ASSPRGARNTEAF
TRBJ1-1 | TRBV5-1 | - | ASSLLSGQGNTEAF
TRBJ2-7 | TRBV14 | - | ASSQESGQGYEQY
TRBJ1-2 | TRBV4-1 | - | ASSQGERTPYGYT
TRBJ1-5 | TRBV7-9 | - | ASSESGTGGAQPQH
TRBJ1-1 | TRBV27 | - | ASSLKLAGFWTEAF
TRBJ2-1 | TRBV20-1 | - | SAPQAGEQF
TRBJ1-5 | TRBV2 | few | ASTQRQGIVQPQH
TRBJ2-7 | TRBV7-2 | - | ASSLALAGYEQY
TRBJ2-3 | TRBV6-2/TRBV6-3 | - | ASSYPLAGEFTDTQY
TRBJ1-2 | TRBV19 | - | ASSIPDRVYRSGYT
TRBJ2-5 | TRBV10-1 | - | ASSGQGAGETQY
TRBJ1-3 | TRBV7-5 | - | ARSLDSGQGAFGNTIY
TRBJ2-7 | TRBV19 | - | AANSGTPNYEQY
TRBJ2-7 | TRBV16 | - | ASSKLTGSSYEQY
TRBJ2-7 | TRBV9 | - | ASSVESSGSLYEQY
TRBJ2-1 | TRBV2 | - | ASKGLAGVARNEQF
TRBJ2-3 | TRBV15 | - | ATSRDLGSGTTDTQY
TRBJ1-4 | TRBV25-1 | - | ASSDGRATNEKLF
TRBJ2-5 | TRBV28 | once | ASSRTGAGETQY
TRBJ2-3 | TRBV6-5 | - | ASSSSGGGTDTQY
TRBJ2-1 | TRBV9 | - | ASSVGSGGRSNEQF
TRBJ2-5 | TRBV7-2 | - | ASSLAEVFRETQY
TRBJ1-2 | TRBV25-1 | - | ASSEDRSGYT
TRBJ2-7 | TRBV6-5 | - | ASSYTPSSAYEQY